These T cell receptor beta chains were read from a single sample in a study of beta chain features in type 1 diabetes. Method: immunoSEQ multiplex PCR; TCRdb's copy keeps in-frame clones and lacks some. The sample carries hundreds of thousands of clones, 13% recorded once. Sequencing was done on a sample of naive CD4+ T cells from blood. These receptor sequences come from a man between 18 and 35 years old with type 1 diabetes. Each CDR3 is given with its conserved first and last residue. A D gene is named only where the DNA matches it firmly. Expanded clones are given a class, and other clones once, few, many or no size at all.

d_call,clone_size,v_call,cdr3_length,j_call,cdr3_aa,cdr3_nt
TRBD2,few,TRBV5-1,15,TRBJ2-3,CASSPSGRRADTQYF,TGCGCCAGCTCGCCTAGCGGGCGGAGAGCAGATACGCAGTATTTT
TRBD2,NA,TRBV7-2,14,TRBJ2-5,CASSFGPGGETQYF,TGTGCCAGCAGCTTCGGACCCGGGGGGGAGACCCAGTACTTC
NA,few,TRBV4-1,14,TRBJ2-1,CASSPARGLNEQFF,TGCGCCAGCAGCCCAGCTAGAGGGCTGAATGAGCAGTTCTTC
NA,NA,TRBV15,16,TRBJ2-2,CATSSPIALNTGELFF,TGTGCCACCAGCAGTCCCATCGCCTTGAACACCGGGGAGCTGTTTTTT
TRBD2,few,TRBV6-6,14,TRBJ2-7,CASSGSGGAYEQYF,TGTGCCAGCAGTGGCAGCGGGGGGGCCTACGAGCAGTACTTC
NA,few,TRBV5-1,13,TRBJ1-1,CASSLRQTTEAFF,TGCGCCAGCAGCTTACGACAGACCACTGAAGCTTTCTTT
NA,few,TRBV28,12,TRBJ2-1,CASSPNRDEQFF,TGTGCCAGCAGCCCAAACCGGGATGAGCAGTTCTTC
NA,few,TRBV23-1,20,TRBJ2-7,CASSQLPSWLPATWTYEQYF,TGCGCCAGCAGTCAATTACCCTCATGGCTACCCGCAACTTGGACCTACGAGCAGTACTTC
NA,NA,TRBV5-4,13,TRBJ1-1,CASSLVSNTEAFF,TGTGCCAGCAGCTTGGTGTCGAACACTGAAGCTTTCTTT
NA,few,TRBV29-1,9,TRBJ1-2,CSGRNGYTF,TGCAGCGGCCGTAATGGCTACACCTTC
TRBD2,NA,TRBV7-6,15,TRBJ2-5,CASSWTSGGGETQYF,TGTGCCAGCAGCTGGACTAGCGGGGGAGGCGAGACCCAGTACTTC
NA,few,TRBV14,13,TRBJ2-5,CASSQGNQETQYF,TGTGCCAGCAGCCAAGGGAACCAAGAGACCCAGTACTTC
TRBD2,few,TRBV11-3,18,TRBJ2-5,CASSSPGTSATSQETQYF,TGTGCCAGCAGCTCACCCGGGACTAGCGCGACCAGCCAAGAGACCCAGTACTTC
NA,few,TRBV7-9,12,TRBJ2-1,CASSAVTEEQFF,TGTGCCAGCAGCGCAGTAACGGAGGAGCAGTTCTTC
TRBD2,NA,TRBV7-9,18,TRBJ2-3,CASSLTSGGAPGTDTQYF,TGTGCCAGCAGCCTGACTAGCGGGGGGGCCCCTGGCACAGATACGCAGTATTTT
NA,NA,TRBV9,19,TRBJ2-3,CASSVGTFGGSASTDTQYF,TGTGCCAGCAGCGTTGGGACCTTCGGGGGTAGTGCTAGCACAGATACGCAGTATTTT
TRBD2,NA,TRBV27,18,TRBJ2-1,CASSPGYSGGAFYNEQFF,TGTGCCAGCAGTCCCGGATATAGCGGGGGGGCCTTCTACAATGAGCAGTTCTTC
NA,NA,TRBV7-6,15,TRBJ2-3,CASTYGGRSTDTQYF,TGTGCCAGCACCTACGGGGGGCGTAGCACAGATACGCAGTATTTT
TRBD1,NA,TRBV19,15,TRBJ1-5,CASSTPTGVGQPQHF,TGTGCCAGTAGTACCCCTACAGGGGTGGGGCAGCCCCAGCATTTT
TRBD1,NA,TRBV2,15,TRBJ2-1,CASSNRDRVLYEQFF,TGTGCCAGCTCTAACCGGGACAGGGTGCTGTATGAGCAGTTCTTC
NA,few,TRBV15,13,TRBJ1-5,CATSRDLDEPQHF,TGTGCCACCAGCAGAGACCTCGATGAGCCCCAGCATTTT
NA,NA,TRBV7-3,12,TRBJ2-1,CASSLKGTEQFF,TGTGCCAGCAGCTTAAAGGGAACGGAGCAGTTCTTC
NA,NA,TRBV30,15,TRBJ1-5,CAWSEILGGNQPQHF,TGTGCCTGGAGTGAAATACTGGGAGGCAATCAGCCCCAGCATTTT
TRBD1,NA,TRBV15,15,TRBJ2-5,CATSNPGTGGKTQYF,TGTGCCACCAGCAACCCAGGGACAGGGGGAAAGACCCAGTACTTC
TRBD1,few,TRBV28,14,TRBJ2-1,CASSPPDRANEQFF,TGTGCCAGCAGCCCTCCGGACAGGGCTAATGAGCAGTTCTTC
NA,few,TRBV30,14,TRBJ1-2,CAWMTTPTNYGYTF,TGTGCCTGGATGACCACCCCGACTAACTATGGCTACACCTTC
NA,NA,TRBV2,16,TRBJ1-2,CASSELKGKANYGYTF,TGTGCCAGCAGTGAATTGAAAGGAAAGGCTAACTATGGCTACACCTTC
TRBD2,NA,TRBV7-2,15,TRBJ2-1,CASSSSSGSYNEQFF,TGTGCCAGCAGCTCCTCTAGCGGCTCCTACAATGAGCAGTTCTTC
TRBD2,NA,TRBV6-5,14,TRBJ2-1,CASSYSGGDGEQFF,TGTGCCAGCAGTTACTCGGGGGGGGATGGTGAGCAGTTCTTC
TRBD1,few,TRBV29-1,15,TRBJ1-3,CSVLDRGVSGNTIYF,TGCAGCGTATTGGACAGGGGAGTATCTGGAAACACCATATATTTT
TRBD1,NA,TRBV9,15,TRBJ1-2,CASSVEGGDSYGYTF,TGTGCCAGCAGCGTAGAAGGGGGCGACAGCTATGGCTACACCTTC
NA,NA,TRBV30,14,TRBJ2-2,CAWSVPPNTGELFF,TGTGCCTGGAGTGTGCCCCCGAACACCGGGGAGCTGTTTTTT
NA,NA,TRBV14,16,TRBJ2-1,CASSQDAGSSYNEQFF,TGTGCCAGCAGCCAAGATGCAGGGAGCTCCTACAATGAGCAGTTCTTC
TRBD1,few,TRBV7-2,16,TRBJ1-6,CASSPMGTGDYSPLHF,TGTGCCAGCAGCCCTATGGGGACAGGGGATTATTCACCCCTCCACTTT
NA,few,TRBV7-8,16,TRBJ2-5,CASSLAGGPVWETQYF,TGTGCCAGCAGCTTAGCGGGGGGGCCGGTATGGGAGACCCAGTACTTC
NA,few,TRBV5-1,14,TRBJ1-1,CASSQQGLNTEAFF,TGCGCCAGCAGCCAACAGGGCCTGAACACTGAAGCTTTCTTT
NA,few,TRBV9,13,TRBJ1-1,CASSAEVYTEAFF,TGTGCCAGCAGCGCCGAAGTCTACACTGAAGCTTTCTTT
NA,few,TRBV5-1,13,TRBJ1-2,CASSLEQSYGYTF,TGCGCCAGCAGCTTGGAACAGTCCTATGGCTACACCTTC
NA,NA,TRBV23-1,16,TRBJ1-2,CASSQSGGAHGYGYTF,TGCGCCAGCAGTCAATCAGGAGGGGCGCACGGCTATGGCTACACCTTC
NA,few,TRBV4-1,13,TRBJ2-7,CASSPRGGYEQYF,TGCGCCAGCAGCCCCAGAGGGGGCTACGAGCAGTACTTC